A selection of T cell receptor beta chains follows, all from one sample in a study of human T cells and chemical hapten exposure. TCRdb redid the calling of the RACE reads with MiXCR, one entry per CDR3 protein. The sample lists 75,000 to 90,000 distinct CDR3 sequences, about 8% occurring once. The starting material was whole blood, obtained in connection with sensitization to the hapten diphenylcyclopropenone (DPC). The receptors shown here come from a woman aged 30 to 39 with alopecia areata. Some clones in this sample may be carry-over from other donors' samples. CDR3s include the opening cysteine and the closing phenylalanine or tryptophan. D genes are given only for firm matches. Some rows have no size entry. The others give once, few or many, or a class for an expanded clone.

d_call clone_size j_call v_call cdr3_nt cdr3_aa
TRBD1 few TRBJ1-6 TRBV6-5 TGTGCCAGCAGTTACTTAACGATACAGGGGCGGTCACCCCTCCACTTT CASSYLTIQGRSPLHF
- few TRBJ1-5 TRBV6-6 TGTGCCAGCAGTTACTCAGGGGGACCGCCCCAGCATTTT CASSYSGGPPQHF
TRBD2 - TRBJ2-4 TRBV2 TGTGCCAGCAGTGAAGCGTTCAATAGCGGGGAGCCCCTCGGTTTC CASSEAFNSGEPLGF
TRBD1 many TRBJ2-1 TRBV6-5 TGTGCCAGCAGTTACTCTACCGGACAGGGGTACAATGAGCAGTTCTTC CASSYSTGQGYNEQFF
TRBD1 many TRBJ1-5 TRBV6-6 TGTGCCAGCCAGGACAGGGGGCAAGTTCAGCCCCAGCATTTT CASQDRGQVQPQHF
- - TRBJ2-7 TRBV5-1 TGCGCCAGCAGCTTGGCCGCCGGGATGACCTACGAGCAGTACTTC CASSLAAGMTYEQYF
- few TRBJ2-3 TRBV18 TGTGCCAGCTCACCACGGGGAGGGGGCCGGAGGACAGATACGCAGTATTTT CASSPRGGGRRTDTQYF
TRBD1 many TRBJ2-1 TRBV19 TGTGCCAGTAGGAGGACAGGGGGAACTTCTGAGCAGTTCTTC CASRRTGGTSEQFF
- - TRBJ1-1 TRBV7-9 TGTGCCAGCAGCTACAGAAAGAACACTGAAGCTTTCTTT CASSYRKNTEAFF
- many TRBJ1-2 TRBV7-8 TGTGCCAGCAGCTTAGTTCCGGCAGGGGCGGGGTATGGCTACACCTTC CASSLVPAGAGYGYTF
- - TRBJ1-5 TRBV20-1 TGCAGTGCTAGAGGCCGGTGGGGCAATCAGCCCCAGCATTTT CSARGRWGNQPQHF
TRBD2 few TRBJ2-3 TRBV20-1 TGCAGTGCTAGACGGAGCGGGGGGGTCAGAGATACGCAGTATTTT CSARRSGGVRDTQYF
- many TRBJ2-3 TRBV3-1 TGTGCCAGCAGCCCGCAGTCAGCGTATACGCAGTATTTT CASSPQSAYTQYF
- - TRBJ1-3 TRBV6-1 TGTGCCAGCAGTGATCCAGGGCGGGTCTCTGGAAACACCATATATTTT CASSDPGRVSGNTIYF
- many TRBJ1-4 TRBV5-5 TGTGCCAGCAGCCCAGCAGATTTAGGTCGGATTAATGAAAAACTGTTTTTT CASSPADLGRINEKLFF
- - TRBJ1-1 TRBV7-9 TGTGCCAGCAGCCCTGCTACTGAAGCTTTCTTT CASSPATEAFF
- many TRBJ2-3 TRBV9 TGTGCCAGCACCGCCGGGACGCTTAGCACAGATACGCAGTATTTT CASTAGTLSTDTQYF
- many TRBJ1-3 TRBV5-1 TGCGCCAGCAGCTTCCAGGGAGGAAACACCATATATTTT CASSFQGGNTIYF
- few TRBJ2-1 TRBV5-1 TGCGCCAGCAGCTTGGTTGCGGGGGCCAACAATGAGCAGTTCTTC CASSLVAGANNEQFF
- many TRBJ2-2 TRBV12-3/TRBV12-4 TGTGCCAGCAGCTCCGATTGGGCCGGGGAGCTGTTTTTT CASSSDWAGELFF
TRBD1 few TRBJ1-2 TRBV29-1 TGCAGCGTTGTAGGATTGATGGGACAGAGGATCTATGGCTACACCTTC CSVVGLMGQRIYGYTF
- few TRBJ1-1 TRBV30 TGTGCCTGGAAGGGGACACCTGAGGACGCTTTCTTT CAWKGTPEDAFF
- many TRBJ2-1 TRBV29-1 TGCAGCGTTGAAGAATTATCGTGGTCTCCGCGGGGTAATGAGCAGTTCTTC CSVEELSWSPRGNEQFF
TRBD2 - TRBJ2-3 TRBV27 TGTGCCAGCAGTTTATATTTGGCTAGCGGGGGCGGCGGGGATACGCAGTATTTT CASSLYLASGGGGDTQYF
TRBD1 - TRBJ2-1 TRBV5-6 TGTGCCAGCAGCTTAGGGGGCTGCAAATCAGAGCAGTTCTTC CASSLGGCKSEQFF
TRBD1 few TRBJ1-1 TRBV20-1 TGCAGTGCTTCCCCCGGACAGGTGGAAGCTTTCTTT CSASPGQVEAFF
- many TRBJ2-3 TRBV14 TGTGCCAGCAGCCAAACACTAGTCGACACGCAGTATTTT CASSQTLVDTQYF
- few TRBJ1-1 TRBV5-1 TGCGCCAGCAGCCTGTCGTGGGGGAGGCAGAACACTGAAGCTTTCTTT CASSLSWGRQNTEAFF
TRBD2 many TRBJ2-1 TRBV4-2 TGTGCCAGCAGCCAGGGAAGCGGGGGGTATTACAATGAGCAGTTCTTC CASSQGSGGYYNEQFF